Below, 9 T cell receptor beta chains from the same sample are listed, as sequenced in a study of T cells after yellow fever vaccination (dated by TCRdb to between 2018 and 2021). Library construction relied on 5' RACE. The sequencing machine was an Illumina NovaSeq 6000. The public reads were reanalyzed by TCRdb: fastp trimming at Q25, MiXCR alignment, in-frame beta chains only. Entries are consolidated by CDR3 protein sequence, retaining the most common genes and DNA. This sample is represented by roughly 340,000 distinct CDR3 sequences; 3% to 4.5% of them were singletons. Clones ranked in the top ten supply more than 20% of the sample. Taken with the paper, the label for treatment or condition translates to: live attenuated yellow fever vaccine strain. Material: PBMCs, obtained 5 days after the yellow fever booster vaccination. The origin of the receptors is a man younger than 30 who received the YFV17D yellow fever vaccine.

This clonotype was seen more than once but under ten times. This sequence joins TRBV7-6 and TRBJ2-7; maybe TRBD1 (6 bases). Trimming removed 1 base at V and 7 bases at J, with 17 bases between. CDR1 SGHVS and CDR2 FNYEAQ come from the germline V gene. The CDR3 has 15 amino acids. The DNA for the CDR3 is TGTGCCAGCAGCTTAGAGGGGGACCAGCTTTGGGAGCAGTACTTC. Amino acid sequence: CASSLEGDQLWEQYF.

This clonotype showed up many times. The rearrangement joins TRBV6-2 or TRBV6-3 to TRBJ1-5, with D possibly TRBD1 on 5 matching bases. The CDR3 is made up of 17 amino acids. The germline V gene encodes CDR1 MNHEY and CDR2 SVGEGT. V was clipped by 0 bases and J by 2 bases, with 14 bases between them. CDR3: CASSYSSWGRGNQPQHF. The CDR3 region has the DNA TGTGCCAGCAGTTACTCGAGCTGGGGCAGGGGCAATCAGCCCCAGCATTTT.

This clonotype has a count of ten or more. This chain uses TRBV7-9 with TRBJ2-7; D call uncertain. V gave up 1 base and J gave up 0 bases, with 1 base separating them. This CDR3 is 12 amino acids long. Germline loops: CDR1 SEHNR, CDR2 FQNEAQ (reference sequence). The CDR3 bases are TGTGCCAGCAGCTTAGGCTCCTACGAGCAGTACGTC. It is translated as CASSLGSYEQYV.

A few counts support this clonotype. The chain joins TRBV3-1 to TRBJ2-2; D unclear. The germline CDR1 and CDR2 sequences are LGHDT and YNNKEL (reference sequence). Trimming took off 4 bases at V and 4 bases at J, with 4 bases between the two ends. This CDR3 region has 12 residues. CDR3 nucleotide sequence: TGTGCCAGCAGCCGAACCACCGGGGAGCTGTTTTTT. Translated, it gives CASSRTTGELFF.

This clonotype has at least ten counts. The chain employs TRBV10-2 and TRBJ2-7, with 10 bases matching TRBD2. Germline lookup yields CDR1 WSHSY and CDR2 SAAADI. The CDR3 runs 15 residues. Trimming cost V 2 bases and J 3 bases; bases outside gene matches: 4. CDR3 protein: CASSERAGGFYEQYF. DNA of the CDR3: TGCGCCAGCAGTGAGCGAGCGGGAGGGTTCTACGAGCAGTACTTC.

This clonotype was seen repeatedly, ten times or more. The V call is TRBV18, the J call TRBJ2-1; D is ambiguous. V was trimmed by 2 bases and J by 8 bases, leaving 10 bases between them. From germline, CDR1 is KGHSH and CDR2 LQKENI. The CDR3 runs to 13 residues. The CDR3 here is CASSPDSTDEQFF. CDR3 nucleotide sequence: TGTGCCAGCTCACCAGATTCAACAGATGAGCAGTTCTTC.

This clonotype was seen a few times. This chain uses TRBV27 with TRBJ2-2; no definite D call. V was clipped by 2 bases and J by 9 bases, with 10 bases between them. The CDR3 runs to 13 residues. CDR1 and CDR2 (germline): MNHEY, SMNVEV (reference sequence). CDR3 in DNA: TGTGCCAGCAGTTTACCCCCCAAGCGGGAGCTGTTTTTT. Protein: CASSLPPKRELFF.

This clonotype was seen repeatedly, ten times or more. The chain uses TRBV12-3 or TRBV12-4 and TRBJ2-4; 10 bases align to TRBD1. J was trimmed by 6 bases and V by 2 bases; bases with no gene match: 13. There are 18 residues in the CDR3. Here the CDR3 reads CASSLSLGWDRGGNIQYF. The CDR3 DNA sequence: TGTGCCAGCAGTTTATCACTGGGTTGGGACAGGGGAGGAAACATTCAGTACTTC.

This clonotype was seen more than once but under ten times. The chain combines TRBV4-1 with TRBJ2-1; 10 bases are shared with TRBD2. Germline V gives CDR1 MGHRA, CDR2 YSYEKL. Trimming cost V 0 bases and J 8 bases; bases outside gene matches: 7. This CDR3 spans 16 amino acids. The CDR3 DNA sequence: TGCGCCAGCAGCCAAGACGAAGCGGGGGGGATATATGAGCAGTTCTTC. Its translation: CASSQDEAGGIYEQFF.